This is a list of T cell receptor beta chains from one sample in a study of monozygotic twins with inflammatory bowel disease. TCRdb reprocessed the 5' RACE reads, keeping one entry per CDR3 protein, no DNA. The sample shows hundreds of thousands of distinct CDR3 sequences, and more than 2% sits with its ten largest clones. The sample taken for sequencing was blood. These receptors all come from a human donor with ulcerative colitis or Crohn's disease, or a healthy co-twin of an affected twin (not recorded which). CDR3s include the opening cysteine and the closing phenylalanine or tryptophan.

CDR3 protein	V gene	J gene
CASRRLAGADTQYF	TRBV14	TRBJ2-3
CASTPPSAKNEQFF	TRBV12-3/TRBV12-4	TRBJ2-1
CASRQGFEQYF	TRBV5-5	TRBJ2-7
CASLGIGLANEQFF	TRBV28	TRBJ2-1
CATYRDTARDTQYF	TRBV12-3/TRBV12-4	TRBJ2-3
CASTRSRQTQYF	TRBV28	TRBJ2-5
CASSLGDSSIYEQYF	TRBV25-1	TRBJ2-7
CASSPPLAGGPSTDTQYF	TRBV18	TRBJ2-3
CSVAGVGQNIQYF	TRBV29-1	TRBJ2-4
CASSLDRTGELFF	TRBV11-2	TRBJ2-2
CASSSQGLGRDTQYF	TRBV6-6	TRBJ2-3
CASSSTGMENIQYF	TRBV12-3/TRBV12-4	TRBJ2-4
CSARAIPGGSTEAFF	TRBV20-1	TRBJ1-1
CSAPGLAGLEQFF	TRBV20-1	TRBJ2-1
CASSVTGTGDQPQHF	TRBV9	TRBJ1-5
CASSSSGTQETQYF	TRBV3-1	TRBJ2-5
CASSRTSEDYEQYF	TRBV4-1	TRBJ2-7
CASSLDRTNEKLFF	TRBV5-1	TRBJ1-4
CASSSGQGAFDEQYF	TRBV6-2/TRBV6-3	TRBJ2-7
CASSDGLVRNTGELFF	TRBV9	TRBJ2-2
CASSSAGGADTQYF	TRBV28	TRBJ2-3
CASSLVGGVNEKLFF	TRBV7-2	TRBJ1-4
CASLGYSLQPYEQYF	TRBV7-9	TRBJ2-7
CASSPLAFTGELFF	TRBV6-4	TRBJ2-2
CASRLGRNTGELFF	TRBV6-1	TRBJ2-2